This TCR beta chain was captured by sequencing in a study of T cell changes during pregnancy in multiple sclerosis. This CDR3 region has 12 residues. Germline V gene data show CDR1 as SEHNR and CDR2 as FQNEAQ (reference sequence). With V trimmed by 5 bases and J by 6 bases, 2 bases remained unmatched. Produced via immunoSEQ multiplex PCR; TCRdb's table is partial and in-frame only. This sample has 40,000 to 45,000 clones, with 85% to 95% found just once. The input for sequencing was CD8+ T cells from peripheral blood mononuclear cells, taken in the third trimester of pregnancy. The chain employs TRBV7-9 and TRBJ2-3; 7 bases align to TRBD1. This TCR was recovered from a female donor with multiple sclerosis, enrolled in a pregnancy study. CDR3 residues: CASSPTGDTQYF. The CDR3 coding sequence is TGTGCCAGCAGCCCGACAGGGGATACGCAGTATTTT.